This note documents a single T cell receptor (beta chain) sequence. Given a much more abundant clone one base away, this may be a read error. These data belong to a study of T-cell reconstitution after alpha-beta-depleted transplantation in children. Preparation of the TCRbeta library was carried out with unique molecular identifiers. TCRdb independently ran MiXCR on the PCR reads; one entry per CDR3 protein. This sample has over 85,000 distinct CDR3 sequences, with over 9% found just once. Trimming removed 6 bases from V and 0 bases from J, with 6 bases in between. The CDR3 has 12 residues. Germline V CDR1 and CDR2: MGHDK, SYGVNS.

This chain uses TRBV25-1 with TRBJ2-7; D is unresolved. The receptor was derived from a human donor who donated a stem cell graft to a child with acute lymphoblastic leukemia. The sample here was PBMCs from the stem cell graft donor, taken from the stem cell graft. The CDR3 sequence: CASRGNSYEQYF. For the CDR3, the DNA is TGTGCCAGCAGGGGCAACTCCTACGAGCAGTACTTC.